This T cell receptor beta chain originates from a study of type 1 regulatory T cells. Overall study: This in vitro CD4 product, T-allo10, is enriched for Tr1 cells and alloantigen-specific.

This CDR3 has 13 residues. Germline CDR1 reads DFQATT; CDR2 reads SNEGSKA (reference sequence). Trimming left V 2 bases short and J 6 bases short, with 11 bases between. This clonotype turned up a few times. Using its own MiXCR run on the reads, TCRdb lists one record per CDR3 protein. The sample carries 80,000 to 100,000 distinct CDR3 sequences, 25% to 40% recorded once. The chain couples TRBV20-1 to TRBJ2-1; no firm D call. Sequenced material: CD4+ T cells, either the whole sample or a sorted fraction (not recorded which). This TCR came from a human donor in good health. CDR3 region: CSARPGFSNEQFF. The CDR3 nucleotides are TGCAGTGCTAGACCGGGCTTTTCCAATGAGCAGTTCTTC.